Below are 10 T cell receptor beta chains sequenced from a single sample in a study of T cell changes during pregnancy in multiple sclerosis. This table comes from immunoSEQ multiplex PCR, and its TCRdb copy is limited to in-frame clones, with some not included. The sample contains about 24,000 clones, around nine tenths of which appear only once. The sequencing used CD4+ T cells from peripheral blood mononuclear cells, collected in the first trimester of pregnancy. The receptor set was obtained from a female donor in good health, enrolled as a control in a pregnancy study.

This clone was recorded only once. This chain uses TRBV2 with TRBJ2-5; 8 bases agree with TRBD2. Germline CDR1 is SNHLY and CDR2 is FYNNEI. This CDR3 region has 15 residues. The J segment lost 2 bases and the V segment lost 6 bases, leaving 8 bases of the junction unmatched. The CDR3 is CASSPTGTRQETQYF. CDR3 bases: TGTGCCAGCAGCCCCACCGGGACTAGACAAGAGACCCAGTACTTC.

V gene TRBV19 combines with J gene TRBJ2-3; TRBD2 matches 9 bases. In germline, CDR1 is LNHDA, CDR2 SQIVND (reference sequence). V was clipped by 5 bases and J by 0 bases; unmatched bases: 0. This CDR3 region has 14 residues. CDR3 sequence (DNA): TGTGCCAGTAGTGGACTAGCGAGCACAGATACGCAGTATTTT. Its protein product is CASSGLASTDTQYF. The complete variable domain, with remaining parts taken from reference TRBV19 and TRBJ2-3, reads DGGITQSPKYLFRKEGQNVTLSCEQNLNHDAMYWYRQDPGQGLRLIYYSQIVNDFQKGDIAEGYSVSREKKESFPLTVTSAQKNPTAFYLCASSGLASTDTQYFGPGTRLTVL.

This chain joins TRBV6-6 and TRBJ2-1; D is unclear. Trimming removed 2 bases at V and 1 base at J, with 9 bases between. The CDR3 contains 15 residues. The germline V gene encodes CDR1 MNHNY and CDR2 SVGAGI (reference sequence). The CDR3 nucleotides read TGTGCCAGCAGTTACGAGGCCATATCCTACAATGAGCAGTTCTTC. This encodes CASSYEAISYNEQFF.

The V and J genes are TRBV28 and TRBJ2-7; 9 nucleotides agree with TRBD1. The CDR3 covers 14 residues. The V and J ends lost 5 bases and 9 bases, in that order; junction bases with no gene match: 11. CDR1 and CDR2 (germline): MDHEN, SYDVKM. Written as DNA, the CDR3 is TGTGCCAGCAGTCGGGACAGGGTAGTTTTGGTGCAGTACTTC. This encodes CASSRDRVVLVQYF.

V usage is TRBV7-9 and J usage is TRBJ2-1; tentatively, D is TRBD2 (6 bases). Germline V CDR1 and CDR2: SEHNR, FQNEAQ (reference sequence). This CDR3 is 15 amino acids long. V shed 4 bases and J shed 9 bases, with 19 bases lying between them. CDR3 sequence: CASSSRLPGAGEQFF. DNA for the CDR3: TGTGCCAGCAGCTCTCGACTGCCGGGAGCCGGTGAGCAGTTCTTC.

The rearrangement uses TRBV14 and TRBJ1-1; D remains unclear. There are 13 residues in the CDR3. Per the germline V gene, CDR1 is SGHDN and CDR2 is FVKESK. V was pared by 1 base and J by 6 bases, with 9 bases between. The chain's CDR3 is CASSQGLIPEAFF. CDR3 nucleotide sequence: TGTGCCAGCAGCCAAGGTCTAATACCTGAAGCTTTCTTT.

This chain joins TRBV28 and TRBJ1-1; D may be TRBD1 (6 bases). Trimming took 5 bases from V and 6 from J, leaving 19 bases between them. Germline CDR1 reads MDHEN; CDR2 reads SYDVKM. CDR3 length: 15 amino acids. This CDR3 is CASSVPGVEIPEAFF. CDR3 nucleotide sequence: TGTGCCAGCAGTGTCCCAGGGGTAGAAATCCCTGAAGCTTTCTTT.

The chain combines TRBV19 with TRBJ2-5, with D perhaps TRBD1 (6 bases). Germline CDR1 is LNHDA and CDR2 is SQIVND (reference sequence). The CDR3 is made up of 15 amino acids. Trimming cost V 1 base and J 0 bases, with 9 bases left between them. In DNA, the CDR3 is TGTGCCAGTAGTATAGCTGGACAGTACCAAGAGACCCAGTACTTC. Translation: CASSIAGQYQETQYF.

The chain carries TRBV19 and TRBJ2-5; 7 bases are a match to TRBD2. The length of the CDR3 is 13 residues. V lost 5 bases and J lost 6; bases outside the gene matches: 6. CDR1 is LNHDA and CDR2 is SQIVND in the germline V gene (reference sequence). The CDR3 region has the DNA TGTGCCAGTAGTTCAGCGGGACTAAAGACCCAGTACTTC. It codes for CASSSAGLKTQYF.

The J gene is TRBJ1-1, the V gene TRBV6-1, with a possible D match to TRBD1 (5 bases). The CDR3 loop spans 15 amino acids. Germline-derived CDR1 and CDR2 are MNHNS and SASEGT. V was cut by 6 bases and J by 7 bases, with 21 bases left in between. CDR3 sequence reads: CASRRVLGGDIEAFF. The CDR3 DNA reads TGTGCCAGCAGACGGGTTCTTGGGGGGGATATTGAAGCTTTCTTT.